This TCR beta chain was obtained from a study of cytotoxic CD8 clonotypes in ibrutinib-treated CLL. Study-wide findings and caveats: At baseline, clonality was higher than in age-matched healthy donors and correlated with CD8+ counts. On treatment, the uncommon public clonotypes contracted or remained stable.

The CDR3 is made up of 14 amino acids. Trimming removed 5 bases at V and 2 bases at J, with 9 bases between. In germline, CDR1 is MNHEY, CDR2 SMNVEV (reference sequence). In regard to this clone: The antigen is not known.

The repertoire was sequenced with immunoSEQ multiplex PCR; TCRdb's copy has only in-frame clones and lacks some. The data show 25,000 or so clones, roughly 60% seen once. The chain combines TRBV27 with TRBJ2-2; D is uncertain. The sequence came from a human donor with chronic lymphocytic leukemia. Sample: PBMCs, taken before ibrutinib treatment. This chain's CDR3 is CASSIVGNTGELFF. CDR3 DNA: TGTGCCAGCAGTATTGTGGGCAACACCGGGGAGCTGTTTTTT.